Detailed here is one T cell receptor (beta chain). The antigen it recognizes is unknown. Base qualities are not at hand, and no much larger clone is one base apart. Sequences SEHNR (CDR1) and FQNEAQ (CDR2) are obtained from the germline V gene (reference sequence). V sheds 1 base and J sheds 5 bases, leaving 15 bases between their ends. The CDR3 sequence holds 16 residues, the cysteine and phenylalanine included. Only CDR3 DNA is held: 48 bases, read in frame from base 1. The cohort was made up of approximately 670 healthy bone marrow donors. Cohort members were all nominally healthy when sampled, although unrecorded immune exposures were likely present. The donor tested CMV seropositive and was one of the 289 seropositive cohort members. Every donor gave a peripheral blood sample, and the peripheral blood mononuclear cells from that sample were used for TCR beta sequencing. The Qiagen DNeasy Blood Extraction Kit was used to extract genomic DNA from the blood cell samples.

This sample stems from a study of cytomegalovirus exposure and HLA in healthy donors (dated by TCRdb to 2015 to 2018). Some background on the complete study: An earlier analysis of 587 of the donors reported about 260 Gb of sequence data and 95 million to 140 million unique TCR beta sequences obtained from approximately 180 million T cells. A later genetic analysis took genome-wide SNP genotypes for about 55% of the 666 donors and used that subset as a discovery cohort. In an earlier analysis of more than 550 of the donors, high-throughput TCR beta sequencing was used to judge whether each TCR beta V gene segment behaved as functional or pseudogenic. Roughly 320 gigabases of sequencing data and about 92 million unique TCR sequences made up an early release that covered nearly 650 HLA-typed donors. Roughly 5 DR-DQ haplotypes were treated as single units for association and clustering because of strong linkage in the cohort. Every discovery cohort repertoire had been produced on one sequencing platform. Alongside the repertoire data, information on donor age, sex, ethnicity and CMV serostatus was compiled. The study combined high-throughput TCR immunosequencing, statistical association of individual TCRs with disease status, and machine learning to predict cytomegalovirus infection status. Across approximately 400 genotyped donors of the cohort, an average of approximately 240,000 unique TCR beta nucleotide sequences per donor were sequenced, and about a sixth of those sequences were non-productive. Typing coverage varied by locus: 629-630 donors for A, B, C, DRB1 and DQB1; under 550 for DQA1; around 570 for DPA1; approximately 450 for DPB1. To study patterns of TCR occurrence, a later analysis re-analyzed previously published TCR beta repertoires from just over 650 donors and added high-resolution HLA genotyping. Using immunosequencing, the study profiled T cell repertoires from around 670 subjects and related those repertoires to cytomegalovirus serostatus. In addition to the first cohort of 650 to 750 subjects, a separate validation cohort of 130 or so different subjects was used. The study was designed to test whether signatures of past pathogen exposure could be identified by cataloging public T cell receptors. Of the 350 to 450 genotyped donors, 70% to 90% were placed in the genetic ancestry cluster associated with self-reported Caucasian donors. HLA typing covered class I and class II loci at four-digit resolution. Rather than drawing on any new phenotypic data, the later analysis identified candidate immune exposures from TCR beta sequences and the way those sequences occurred across donors.

On the study overall, not on this receptor specifically: A cluster of highly shared sequence variants was judged likely to be a technical artifact of the sequencing pipeline. A later analysis reported that several top co-occurrence clusters appeared linked to parvovirus B19, influenza, CMV and Epstein-Barr virus. When HLA alleles, especially DR and DQ, strongly co-occurred, TCR associations were difficult to assign to individual alleles. In a later analysis, the rate of TCR association differed among HLA loci, with DRB1 alleles having the most associated TCRs and HLA-C alleles having the fewest. A later analysis associated approximately 17,000 TCR beta sequences with specific HLA alleles at a false discovery rate of 0.05. According to the authors, the approach could potentially be generalized to other disease states and immunological phenotypes. The study gave a list of 150 to 200 TCR beta chains associated with cytomegalovirus. A few of the identified cytomegalovirus-associated TCR beta chains were confirmed in vitro to be specific for cytomegalovirus antigens. V-gene and J-gene trimming of TCR beta chains was associated with a missense DCLRE1C variant in a later genetic analysis, and the association was replicated in an independent cohort. Across donors, most TCR sequences were observed very rarely, whereas some public TCRs were present in many individuals. A further reported finding was that TCR beta sequences accurately predicted the HLA-A and HLA-B alleles for most subjects in the first cohort. Because the 87-base-pair reads could not distinguish some IMGT-functional V segments, including TRBV6-2 and TRBV6-3, those segments were excluded. In both the original and validation cohorts, the classifier was reported to diagnose cytomegalovirus status with high specificity and sensitivity. In a later genetic analysis, fewer N-insertions in productive TCRs were reported among donors in an Asian-associated ancestry cluster than the roughly 640-donor mean. HLA typing was unavailable for some donors at each locus, so association tests used only the typed subset. Correlated functional status among segregating V segments might be attributable to linkage disequilibrium, but an unknown experimental factor could not be ruled out. For the cohort, immune exposure information was limited to CMV serostatus. In this cohort, only TCR beta chains were sequenced, and detectable features were limited by the absence of alpha or paired-chain data. A later analysis found that most CMV-associated TCR beta chains appeared HLA-restricted, with HLA associations seemingly driven largely by CMV exposure. In an earlier analysis of 587 of the donors, most TCR beta V segments were observed in productive rearrangements about 90% or about 30% of the time, broadly matching IMGT annotations. In a later analysis, HLA-associated TCR beta chains showed more clonal expansion and lower generation probabilities than non-associated chains that were equally common. Roughly uniform sequencing depth across donors was assumed in presence/absence analyses, although this assumption may not hold. The earlier analysis of approximately 590 of the donors excluded 15 to 20 rarely observed V segments, including chromosome 9 orphons, because counts were too low.

Libraries came from the immunoSEQ multiplex PCR assay. The multiplex PCR relied on a mix of 60 forward primers for TCR Vbeta segments and 13 reverse primers for TCR Jbeta segments. The CDR3 region of rearranged TCR beta genes was amplified from genomic DNA by a multiplex PCR assay. The amplified TCR beta libraries were sequenced on the Illumina HiSeq System as 87-base-pair reads. As for how the authors treated the data: In a later analysis, 70 million to 95 million unique TCR beta chains were counted across the approximately 670 repertoires, and around 11 million of these chains were shared by at least two donors. A nearest-neighbor algorithm error-corrected the raw reads and collapsed the reads into unique sequences, merging closely related sequences to remove PCR and sequencing errors. Alignment of CDR3 sequences to IMGT reference sequences was used to assign V, D and J gene segments. For a sequence to be retained, a match of at least six nucleotides to both a V gene segment and a J gene segment was required. Rearrangements were called productive when the CDR3 lacked stop codons and stayed in frame with V and J; all others were non-productive. CDR3 was defined by IMGT convention, running from the second conserved V-encoded cysteine to the conserved J-encoded phenylalanine. The earlier analysis of about 620 of the donors excluded sequences that lacked an unambiguous match to a single V gene segment. In an earlier analysis of some 590 of the donors, a V segment was called functional when productive rearrangements were above 56.7%, and segregating when the standard deviation between donors exceeded 5%. A statistical classification framework was developed to diagnose cytomegalovirus status using the catalog of TCR beta chain sequences. V and J gene assignment, in a later analysis, came from comparing TCR nucleotide sequences with IMGT/GENE-DB human TR gene sequences. Using the TCRdist pipeline, a later analysis assigned CDR3 sequences along with most-parsimonious VDJ recombination scenarios. A later analysis defined each TCR beta chain by its CDR3 amino acid sequence plus V-gene family, and excluded reads lacking a unique V-gene family. As a way to deal with suspected cross-contamination and a sequencing artifact, a later analysis dropped approximately 570 nucleotide sequences that were highly shared and had low generation probability. A later analysis calculated a clonal expansion index for each public chain from normalized within-repertoire ranks of inferred template counts. Generation probabilities in a later analysis came from a VDJ recombination model fitted to out-of-frame rearrangements, and those results were checked against IGoR. In a later analysis, hypergeometric tests were used to score TCR-TCR, TCR-HLA and TCR-CMV co-occurrence, with a repertoire-size bias correction applied to TCR pairs. To estimate false discovery rates, a later analysis permuted the HLA or CMV assignments 20 times. In a later analysis, co-occurring TCRs were grouped using DBSCAN, with TCRdist sequence similarity added in when clustering inside HLA-allele-positive subsets. Co-occurrence clustering excluded repertoires with fewer than 30,000 or more than 120,000 public chains, plus five with anomalous nucleotide sharing. This immuneACCESS table, as held by TCRdb, lists in-frame sequences with V and J called but not all clones. Of the missing ones, under half trace to an unresolved V gene in checked studies; the others have no known cause. The D gene and trimming were derived from the DNA, and the V and J assignments and clone size from that table. The sample contains over 75,000 clones, almost 85% of them found a single time. Roughly 5.3% of the sample comes from the top ten.

This TCR came from a woman between 18 and 29 years old in good health and CMV-seropositive. The specimen sequenced was PBMCs. The chain is encoded by TRBV7-9 joined to TRBJ1-5; TRBD1 is a possible D gene, resting on 6 matching bases. Here the CDR3 is given as CASSLGSGVSDQPQHF. Read as DNA, the sequence is TGTGCCAGCAGCTTAGGATCAGGGGTATCGGATCAGCCCCAGCATTTT.